This entry lists 14 T cell receptor beta chains sequenced from one sample in a study of shared clonotypes between healthy human individuals. The protocol was immunoSEQ multiplex PCR, while the TCRdb copy is restricted to in-frame clones and leaves out a portion. The sample has more than 1,200,000 clones; about 98.5% are singletons. The sample taken for sequencing was naive CD4+ T cells sorted from blood. Subset given: CD45RA+ positively selected. The receptors shown here come from a young man in good health.

The chain couples TRBV25-1 to TRBJ1-1; D not certain. Trimming took off 4 bases at V and 0 bases at J, with 6 bases between the two ends. CDR3 length: 13 residues. Germline V CDR1 and CDR2: MGHDK, SYGVNS. The CDR3 protein is CASSVQVNTEAFF. The CDR3, as DNA: TGTGCCAGCAGTGTTCAGGTGAACACTGAAGCTTTCTTT.

The chain recombines TRBV19 with TRBJ1-2, with 7 bases aligning to TRBD1. The CDR3 contains 14 residues. After removal of 3 bases from V and 8 bases from J, the junction contained 9 bases not matched to a gene. CDR1 is LNHDA, CDR2 SQIVND, per germline (reference sequence). The CDR3 DNA is TGTGCCAGTAGTATGCTTCAGGGGGTCCAGGGCTACACCTTC. Translation: CASSMLQGVQGYTF.

The chain links TRBV15 to TRBJ2-7; 7 bases line up with TRBD2. The CDR3 extends over 16 amino acids. Germline-derived CDR1 and CDR2 are LNHNV and YYDKDF (reference sequence). Germline trimming cut 3 bases from V and 3 bases from J; bases unmatched to any gene: 11. The CDR3 here is CATSSDLAEAVYEQYF. CDR3 DNA: TGTGCCACCAGCAGTGATCTAGCGGAGGCCGTCTACGAGCAGTACTTC.

The J gene is TRBJ2-3, the V gene TRBV11-1; no firm D call. V dropped 4 bases and J dropped 5 bases, with 10 bases sitting between them. Germline CDR1 is SGHAT and CDR2 is FQDESV (reference sequence). The CDR3 sequence is 13 residues long. CDR3 protein: CASSSTLGDTQYF. CDR3 nucleotide sequence: TGTGCCAGCAGCTCGACTCTCGGAGATACGCAGTATTTT.

This clone was seen just once. The chain uses TRBV2 and TRBJ2-3, with 7 positions matching TRBD2. Germline lookup yields CDR1 SNHLY and CDR2 FYNNEI. V shed 2 bases and J 3 bases; nucleotides not matched to a gene: 2. The CDR3 is made up of 14 amino acids. Here the CDR3 DNA reads TGTGCCAGCAGTGAAATTAGCGGGACAGATACGCAGTATTTT. This sequence encodes CASSEISGTDTQYF.

V gene TRBV5-6 combines with J gene TRBJ2-5; D is ambiguous. Trimming shortened V by 4 bases and J by 5 bases, and 15 bases separated the two germline ends. CDR1 SGHDT and CDR2 YYEEEE come from the germline V gene. This CDR3 spans 14 amino acids. CDR3 loop: CASSASGWWETQYF. The CDR3, as DNA: TGTGCCAGCAGCGCCTCCGGCTGGTGGGAGACCCAGTACTTC.

This rearrangement joins TRBV6-5 to TRBJ2-1; TRBD2 matches at 9 bases. The junction had 5 bases not matched to a gene; V was cut back by 7 bases and J by 4 bases. This CDR3 has 14 amino acids. Germline-derived CDR1 and CDR2 are MNHEY and SVGAGI. CDR3: CASKRGAPYNEQFF. The CDR3 region has the DNA TGTGCCAGCAAGCGGGGGGCCCCGTACAATGAGCAGTTCTTC.

The chain uses TRBV5-1 and TRBJ1-1; 7 nucleotides match TRBD1. The germline V gene has CDR1 SGHRS and CDR2 YFSETQ. V shed 4 bases and J 0 bases; nucleotides not matched to a gene: 12. The CDR3 loop spans 17 amino acids. The CDR3 DNA reads TGCGCCAGCAGCGGAACCGGACAGGCCGCAATGAACACTGAAGCTTTCTTT. It codes for CASSGTGQAAMNTEAFF.

V and J are TRBV9 and TRBJ2-2; 9 bases line up with TRBD2. CDR3 length: 15 amino acids. Looked up from germline, CDR1 is SGDLS and CDR2 is YYNGEE. The ends lost 0 bases at V and 7 bases at J; junction bases unmatched: 4. The CDR3 region is CASSVGGRAGGELFF. Here the CDR3 DNA reads TGTGCCAGCAGCGTAGGCGGGAGGGCAGGCGGGGAGCTGTTTTTT.

This rearrangement joins TRBV7-9 to TRBJ2-4, with a weak D call TRBD2 (6 bases). This CDR3 contains 13 residues. V gave up 2 bases and J gave up 8 bases, with 10 bases separating them. Germline-derived CDR1 and CDR2 are SEHNR and FQNEAQ (reference sequence). CDR3 sequence (DNA): TGTGCCAGCAGCTTACGGGAGACGGACATTCAGTACTTC. Protein: CASSLRETDIQYF.

The CDR3 DNA follows: TGCGCCAGCAGCTCTAGGGTGGGCACTGAAGCTTTCTTT. Translation gives CASSSRVGTEAFF. The chain joins TRBV5-1 to TRBJ1-1; no reliable D call. The germline V gene encodes CDR1 SGHRS and CDR2 YFSETQ. The V gene lost 3 bases and the J gene lost 4 bases, with 10 bases spanning the gap. The CDR3 spans 13 residues.

The chain recombines TRBV10-3 with TRBJ1-5; D unclear. Trimming shortened V by 2 bases and J by 9 bases, and 11 bases separated the two germline ends. CDR3 length: 13 residues. Per the germline V gene, CDR1 is ENHRY and CDR2 is SYGVKD. CDR3 amino acids: CAISEAGSGPQHF. In DNA, the CDR3 is TGTGCCATCAGTGAGGCGGGGTCCGGGCCCCAGCATTTT.

The chain joins TRBV18 to TRBJ1-4; 8 bases match TRBD1. The ends lost 2 bases at V and 7 bases at J; junction bases unmatched: 3. The CDR3 consists of 14 residues. Germline assignment: CDR1 KGHSH and CDR2 LQKENI. CDR3 loop: CASSPTQGAEKLFF. The CDR3 DNA reads TGTGCCAGCTCACCAACCCAGGGGGCTGAAAAACTGTTTTTT.

The CDR3 bases are TGTGCCATCAGTTCTGATAGCGAGGCCACAGATACGCAGTATTTT. It translates to CAISSDSEATDTQYF. This sequence joins TRBV10-3 and TRBJ2-3, with D possibly matching TRBD2 (5 bases). The CDR3 length is 15 residues. The germline CDR1 and CDR2 sequences are ENHRY and SYGVKD. Trimming took off 5 bases at V and 2 bases at J, with 14 bases between the two ends.